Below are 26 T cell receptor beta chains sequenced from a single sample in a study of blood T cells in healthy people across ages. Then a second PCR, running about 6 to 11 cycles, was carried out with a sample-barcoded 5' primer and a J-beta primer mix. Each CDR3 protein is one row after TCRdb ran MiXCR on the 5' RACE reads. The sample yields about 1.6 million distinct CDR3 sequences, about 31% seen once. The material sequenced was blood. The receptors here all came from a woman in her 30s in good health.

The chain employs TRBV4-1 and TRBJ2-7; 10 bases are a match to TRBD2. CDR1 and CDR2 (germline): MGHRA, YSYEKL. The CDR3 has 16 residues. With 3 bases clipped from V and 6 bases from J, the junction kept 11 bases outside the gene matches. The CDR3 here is CASSQERLAGGSEQYF. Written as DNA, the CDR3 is TGCGCCAGCAGCCAGGAAAGACTAGCGGGTGGAAGCGAGCAGTACTTC.

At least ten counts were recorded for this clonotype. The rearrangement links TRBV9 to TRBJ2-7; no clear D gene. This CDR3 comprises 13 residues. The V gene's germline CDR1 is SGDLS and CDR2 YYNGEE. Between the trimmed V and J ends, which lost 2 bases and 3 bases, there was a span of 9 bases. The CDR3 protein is CASSVDPGYEQYF. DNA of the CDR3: TGTGCCAGCAGCGTTGATCCGGGCTACGAGCAGTACTTC.

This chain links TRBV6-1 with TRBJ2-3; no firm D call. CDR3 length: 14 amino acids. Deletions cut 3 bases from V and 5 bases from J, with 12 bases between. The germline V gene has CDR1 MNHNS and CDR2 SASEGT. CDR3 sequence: CASSEVRPVDTQYF. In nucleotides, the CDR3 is TGTGCCAGCAGTGAGGTTCGCCCGGTAGATACGCAGTATTTT.

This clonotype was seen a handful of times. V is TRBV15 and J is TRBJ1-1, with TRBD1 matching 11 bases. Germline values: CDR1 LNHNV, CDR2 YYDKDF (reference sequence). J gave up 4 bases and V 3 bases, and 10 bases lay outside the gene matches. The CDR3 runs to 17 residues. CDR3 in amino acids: CATSSSLDRGRGTEAFF. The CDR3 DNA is TGTGCCACCAGCAGCTCTCTGGACAGGGGGCGCGGCACTGAAGCTTTCTTT. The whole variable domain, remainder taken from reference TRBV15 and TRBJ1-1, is DAMVIQNPRYQVTQFGKPVTLSCSQTLNHNVMYWYQQKSSQAPKLLFHYYDKDFNNEADTPDNFQSRRPNTSFCFLDIRSPGLGDTAMYLCATSSSLDRGRGTEAFFGQGTRLTVV.

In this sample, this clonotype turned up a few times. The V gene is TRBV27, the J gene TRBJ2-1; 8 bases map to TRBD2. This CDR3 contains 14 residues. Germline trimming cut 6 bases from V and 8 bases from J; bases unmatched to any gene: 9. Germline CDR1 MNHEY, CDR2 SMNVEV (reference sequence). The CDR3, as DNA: TGTGCCAGCAGCCCGGGACTAGGATTCTATGAGCAGTTCTTC. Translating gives CASSPGLGFYEQFF.

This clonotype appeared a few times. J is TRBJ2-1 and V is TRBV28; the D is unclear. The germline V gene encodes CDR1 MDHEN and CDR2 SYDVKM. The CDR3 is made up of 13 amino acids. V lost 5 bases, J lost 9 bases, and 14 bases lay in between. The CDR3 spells CASSLRNRVEQFF. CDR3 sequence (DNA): TGTGCCAGCAGTCTCCGTAATCGTGTTGAGCAGTTCTTC.

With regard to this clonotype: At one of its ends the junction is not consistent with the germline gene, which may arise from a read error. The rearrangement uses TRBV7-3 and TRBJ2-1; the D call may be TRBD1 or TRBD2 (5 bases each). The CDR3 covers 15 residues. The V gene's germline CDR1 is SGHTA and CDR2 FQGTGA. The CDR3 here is CASSLLGVPYNGQFF. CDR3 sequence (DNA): TGTGCCAGCAGCTTACTGGGGGTTCCCTACAATGGGCAGTTCTTC.

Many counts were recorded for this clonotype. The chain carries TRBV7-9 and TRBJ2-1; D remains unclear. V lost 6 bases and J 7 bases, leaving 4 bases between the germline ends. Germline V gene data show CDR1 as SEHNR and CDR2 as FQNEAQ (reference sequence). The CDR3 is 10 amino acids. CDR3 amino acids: CASRLNEQFF. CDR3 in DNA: TGTGCCAGCAGACTGAATGAGCAGTTCTTC.

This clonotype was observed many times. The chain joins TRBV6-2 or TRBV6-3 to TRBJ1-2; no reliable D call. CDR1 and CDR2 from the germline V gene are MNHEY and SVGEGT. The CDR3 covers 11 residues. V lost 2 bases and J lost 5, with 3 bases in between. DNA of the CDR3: TGTGCCAGCAGTTACCTATATGGCTACACCTTC. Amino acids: CASSYLYGYTF.

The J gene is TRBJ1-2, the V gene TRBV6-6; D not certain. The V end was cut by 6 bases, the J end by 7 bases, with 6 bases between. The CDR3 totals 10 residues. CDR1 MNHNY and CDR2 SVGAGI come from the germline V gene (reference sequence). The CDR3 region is CASSEIGYTF. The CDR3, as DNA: TGTGCCAGCAGCGAAATTGGCTACACCTTC.

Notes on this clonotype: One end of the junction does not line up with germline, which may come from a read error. The CDR3 spells CAISDIVSNRPRHF. DNA for the CDR3: TGTGCCATCAGTGACATCGTTTCCAATCGGCCCCGGCATTTT. The rearrangement uses TRBV10-3 and TRBJ1-5; D gene unclear. CDR3 length equals 14 residues. Germline V gene lookup returns CDR1 ENHRY and CDR2 SYGVKD.

The CDR3 is CASGDRGLPEETQYF. CDR3 coding DNA: TGTGCCAGCGGAGATAGGGGACTACCTGAAGAGACCCAGTACTTC. This chain connects TRBV28 to TRBJ2-5; TRBD2 matches at 7 bases. After removal of 8 bases from V and 3 bases from J, the junction contained 12 bases not matched to a gene. Germline lookup yields CDR1 MDHEN and CDR2 SYDVKM. The CDR3 loop spans 15 amino acids.

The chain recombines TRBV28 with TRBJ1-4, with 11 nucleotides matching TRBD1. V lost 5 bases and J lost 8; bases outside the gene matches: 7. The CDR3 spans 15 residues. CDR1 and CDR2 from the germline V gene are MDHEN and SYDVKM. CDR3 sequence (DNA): TGTGCCAGCAGTCAACCGGGACAGGGGGGGGAAAAACTGTTTTTT. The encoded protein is CASSQPGQGGEKLFF.

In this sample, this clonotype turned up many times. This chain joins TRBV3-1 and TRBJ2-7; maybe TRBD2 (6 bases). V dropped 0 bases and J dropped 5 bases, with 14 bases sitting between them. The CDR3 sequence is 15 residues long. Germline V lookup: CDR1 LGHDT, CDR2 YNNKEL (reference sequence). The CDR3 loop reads CASSQESLGRNEQYF. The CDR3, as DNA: TGTGCCAGCAGCCAAGAATCCCTAGGGAGGAACGAGCAGTACTTC.

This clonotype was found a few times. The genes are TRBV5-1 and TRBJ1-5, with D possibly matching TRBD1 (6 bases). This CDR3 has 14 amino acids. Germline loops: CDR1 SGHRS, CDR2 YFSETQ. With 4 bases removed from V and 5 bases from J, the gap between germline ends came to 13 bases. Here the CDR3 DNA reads TGCGCCAGCAGCGCGCGAGCAGGGGATCAGCCCCAGCATTTT. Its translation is CASSARAGDQPQHF. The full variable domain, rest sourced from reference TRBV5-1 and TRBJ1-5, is KAGVTQTPRYLIKTRGQQVTLSCSPISGHRSVSWYQQTPGQGLQFLFEYFSETQRNKGNFPGRFSGRQFSNSRSEMNVSTLELGDSALYLCASSARAGDQPQHFGDGTRLSIL.

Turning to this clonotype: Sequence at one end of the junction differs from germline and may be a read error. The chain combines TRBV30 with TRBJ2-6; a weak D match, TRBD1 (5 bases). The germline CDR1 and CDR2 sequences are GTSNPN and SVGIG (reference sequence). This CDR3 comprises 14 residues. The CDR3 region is CATDGGSGANVRTF. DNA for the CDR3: TGTGCCACAGACGGTGGGTCTGGGGCCAACGTCCGGACTTTC.

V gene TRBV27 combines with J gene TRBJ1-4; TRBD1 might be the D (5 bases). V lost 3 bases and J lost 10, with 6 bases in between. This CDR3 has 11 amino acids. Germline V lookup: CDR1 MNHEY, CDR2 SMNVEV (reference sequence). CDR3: CASSFGGKLFF. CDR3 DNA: TGTGCCAGCAGTTTCGGGGGAAAACTGTTTTTT. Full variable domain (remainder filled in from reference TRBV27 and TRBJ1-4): EAQVTQNPRYLITVTGKKLTVTCSQNMNHEYMSWYRQDPGLGLRQIYYSMNVEVTDKGDVPEGYKVSRKEKRNFPLILESPSPNQTSLYFCASSFGGKLFFGSGTQLSVL.

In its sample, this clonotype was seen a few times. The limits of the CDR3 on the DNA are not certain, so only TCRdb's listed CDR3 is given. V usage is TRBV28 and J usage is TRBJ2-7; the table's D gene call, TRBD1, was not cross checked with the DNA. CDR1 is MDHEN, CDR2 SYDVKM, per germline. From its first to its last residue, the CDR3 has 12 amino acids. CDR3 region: CASRTFATGNYF.

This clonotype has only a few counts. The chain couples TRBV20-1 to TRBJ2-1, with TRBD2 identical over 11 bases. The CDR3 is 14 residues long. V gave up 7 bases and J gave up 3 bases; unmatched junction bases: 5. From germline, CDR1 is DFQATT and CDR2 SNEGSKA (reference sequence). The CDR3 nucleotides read TGCAGTGTTTCACTAGCGGGGGACTACAATGAGCAGTTCTTC. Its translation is CSVSLAGDYNEQFF.

The chain's CDR3 is CSAVKGTPYDEQFF. The CDR3 DNA sequence: TGCAGTGCGGTAAAAGGAACCCCGTACGATGAGCAGTTCTTC. This rearrangement joins TRBV20-1 to TRBJ2-1; no clear D gene. The CDR3 sequence is 14 residues long. Trimming stripped 6 bases from V and 8 bases from J, with 20 bases between. CDR1 is DFQATT, CDR2 SNEGSKA, per germline (reference sequence).

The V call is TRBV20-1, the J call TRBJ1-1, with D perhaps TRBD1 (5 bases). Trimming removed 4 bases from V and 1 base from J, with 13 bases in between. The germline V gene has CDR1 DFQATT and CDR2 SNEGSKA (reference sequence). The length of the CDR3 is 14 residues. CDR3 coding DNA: TGCAGTGCTAAGGGACCCCAGGGGAACACTGAAGCTTTCTTT. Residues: CSAKGPQGNTEAFF.

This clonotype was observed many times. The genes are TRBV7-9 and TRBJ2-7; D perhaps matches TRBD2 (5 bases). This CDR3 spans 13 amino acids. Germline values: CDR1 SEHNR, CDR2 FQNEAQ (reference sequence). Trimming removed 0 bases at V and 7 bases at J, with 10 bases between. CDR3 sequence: CASSLASSGEQYF. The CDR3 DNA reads TGTGCCAGCAGCTTAGCGAGTTCGGGGGAGCAGTACTTC.

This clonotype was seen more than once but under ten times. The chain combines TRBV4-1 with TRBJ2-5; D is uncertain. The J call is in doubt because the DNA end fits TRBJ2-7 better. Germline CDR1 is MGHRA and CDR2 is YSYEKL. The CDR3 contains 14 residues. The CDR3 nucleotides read TGCGCCAGCAGCCACCGATCGACAAACTACGAGCAGTACTTC. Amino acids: CASSHRSTNYEQYF.

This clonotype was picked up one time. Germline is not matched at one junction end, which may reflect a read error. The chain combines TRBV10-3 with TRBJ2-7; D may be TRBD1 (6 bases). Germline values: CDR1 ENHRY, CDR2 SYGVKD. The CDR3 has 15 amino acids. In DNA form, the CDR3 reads TGTGCCTTCAGTGAGTCAGGTCGGGACACCTACGAGCAGTACTTC. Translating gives CAFSESGRDTYEQYF.

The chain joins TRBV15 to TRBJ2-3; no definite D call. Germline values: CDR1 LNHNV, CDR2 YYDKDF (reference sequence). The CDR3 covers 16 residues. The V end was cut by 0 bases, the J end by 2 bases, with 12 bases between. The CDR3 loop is CATSRDLSVATDTQYF. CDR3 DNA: TGTGCCACCAGCAGAGATTTGAGTGTCGCCACAGATACGCAGTATTTT. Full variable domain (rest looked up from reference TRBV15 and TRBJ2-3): DAMVIQNPRYQVTQFGKPVTLSCSQTLNHNVMYWYQQKSSQAPKLLFHYYDKDFNNEADTPDNFQSRRPNTSFCFLDIRSPGLGDTAMYLCATSRDLSVATDTQYFGPGTRLTVL.

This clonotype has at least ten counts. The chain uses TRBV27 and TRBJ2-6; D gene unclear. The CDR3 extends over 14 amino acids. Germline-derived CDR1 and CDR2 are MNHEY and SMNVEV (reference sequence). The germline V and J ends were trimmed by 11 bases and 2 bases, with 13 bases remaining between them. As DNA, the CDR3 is TGTGCCCCTCTCCGCCGGGCTGGGGCCAACGTCCTGACTTTC. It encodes CAPLRRAGANVLTF.